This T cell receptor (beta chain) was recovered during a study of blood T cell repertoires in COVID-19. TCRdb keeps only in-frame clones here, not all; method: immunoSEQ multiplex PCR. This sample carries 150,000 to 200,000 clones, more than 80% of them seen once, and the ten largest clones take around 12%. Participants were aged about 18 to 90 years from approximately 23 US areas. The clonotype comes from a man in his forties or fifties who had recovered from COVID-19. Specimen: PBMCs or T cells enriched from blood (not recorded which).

CDR3: CASSARQGNSNQPQHF. The CDR3 DNA reads as TGTGCCAGCAGCGCCCGACAGGGGAATAGCAATCAGCCCCAGCATTTT. The genes are TRBV7-8 and TRBJ1-5; 8 nucleotides align to TRBD1. The length of the CDR3 is 16 residues. The germline V gene has CDR1 SGHVS and CDR2 FQNEAQ. With V trimmed by 5 bases and J by 0 bases, 6 bases remained unmatched.